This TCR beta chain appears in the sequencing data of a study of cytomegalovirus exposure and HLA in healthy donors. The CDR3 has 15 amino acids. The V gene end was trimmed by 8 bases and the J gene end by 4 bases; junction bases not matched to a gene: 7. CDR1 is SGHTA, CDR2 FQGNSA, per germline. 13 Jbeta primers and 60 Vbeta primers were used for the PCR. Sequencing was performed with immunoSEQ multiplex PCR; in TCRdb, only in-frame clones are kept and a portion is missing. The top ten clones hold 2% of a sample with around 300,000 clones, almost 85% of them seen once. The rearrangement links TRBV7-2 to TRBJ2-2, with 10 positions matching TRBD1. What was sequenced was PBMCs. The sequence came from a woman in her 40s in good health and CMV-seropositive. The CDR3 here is CASGIGTGVTGELFF. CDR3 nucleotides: TGTGCCAGCGGGATAGGGACAGGGGTCACCGGGGAGCTGTTTTTT.